A selection of T cell receptor beta chains follows, all from one sample in a study of cytomegalovirus exposure and HLA in healthy donors. The method was immunoSEQ multiplex PCR; TCRdb's version includes in-frame clones alone and lacks a portion of them. Among approximately 220,000 clones, roughly 87% were seen once, and the ten largest hold approximately 6%. The sequencing sample was made of PBMCs. These receptor sequences come from a man aged 40-55 years in good health and CMV-seropositive. CDR3s include the opening cysteine and the closing phenylalanine or tryptophan. Each record gives: V gene, clone size, D gene, J gene, CDR3 DNA, CDR3 protein. A D gene is named only where the DNA matches it firmly. Where a row states a size, it is once, few, many or the class of an expanded clone; other rows omit it.

V gene: TRBV6-5; clone size: -; D gene: -; J gene: TRBJ1-5; CDR3 DNA: TGTGCCAGCAGTTTGAGTAATAGCAATCAGCCCCAGCATTTT; CDR3 protein: CASSLSNSNQPQHF
V gene: TRBV2; clone size: once; D gene: -; J gene: TRBJ2-1; CDR3 DNA: TGTGCCAGCAGTAACACTAGATCGGCCTACAATGAGCAGTTCTTC; CDR3 protein: CASSNTRSAYNEQFF
V gene: TRBV21-1; clone size: -; D gene: -; J gene: TRBJ1-1; CDR3 DNA: TGTGCCAGCAGCAAAAGGCGGTTGGTGAACACTGAAGCTTTCTTT; CDR3 protein: CASSKRRLVNTEAFF
V gene: TRBV19; clone size: -; D gene: -; J gene: TRBJ1-1; CDR3 DNA: TGTGCCAGTAGTATAGATACACGGAACACTGAAGCTTTCTTT; CDR3 protein: CASSIDTRNTEAFF
V gene: TRBV14; clone size: -; D gene: -; J gene: TRBJ2-1; CDR3 DNA: TGTGCCAGCAGCCGAGGACCAGACAGGCGAAGATTCAATGGGCAGTTCTTC; CDR3 protein: CASSRGPDRRRFNGQFF
V gene: TRBV29-1; clone size: -; D gene: -; J gene: TRBJ1-2; CDR3 DNA: TGCAGCGTTGGGGAGGTGCGGGGCTACACCTTC; CDR3 protein: CSVGEVRGYTF
V gene: TRBV9; clone size: -; D gene: TRBD2; J gene: TRBJ2-2; CDR3 DNA: TGTGCCAGCAGCGTCGGGGGGGCGAACACCGGGGAGCTGTTTTTT; CDR3 protein: CASSVGGANTGELFF
V gene: TRBV27; clone size: -; D gene: TRBD1; J gene: TRBJ1-6; CDR3 DNA: TGTGCCAGCAGTCCCGACAGGGGAAGTTCACCCCTCCACTTT; CDR3 protein: CASSPDRGSSPLHF
V gene: TRBV6-5; clone size: -; D gene: -; J gene: TRBJ1-2; CDR3 DNA: TGTGCCAGCAGTTACTCCATCGGAGGGGGCTACACCTTC; CDR3 protein: CASSYSIGGGYTF
V gene: TRBV19; clone size: -; D gene: -; J gene: TRBJ1-4; CDR3 DNA: TGTGCCAGTAGTATGAGGTCCTTTGCAACTAATGAAAAACTGTTTTTT; CDR3 protein: CASSMRSFATNEKLFF
V gene: TRBV7-9; clone size: few; D gene: TRBD2; J gene: TRBJ2-1; CDR3 DNA: TGTGCCAGCAGCTTAGTGAGCGGGAGGGCGGGGAATGAGCAGTTCTTC; CDR3 protein: CASSLVSGRAGNEQFF
V gene: TRBV14; clone size: -; D gene: -; J gene: TRBJ2-5; CDR3 DNA: TGTGCCAGCAGCCACTTAGGGGGCGGGAGGCTGGAGACCCAGTACTTC; CDR3 protein: CASSHLGGGRLETQYF
V gene: TRBV10-2; clone size: -; D gene: -; J gene: TRBJ2-3; CDR3 DNA: TGCGCCAGCACCGAGACAGGATCCCGGATGGTAGATACGCAGTATTTT; CDR3 protein: CASTETGSRMVDTQYF
V gene: TRBV7-9; clone size: -; D gene: -; J gene: TRBJ2-7; CDR3 DNA: TGTGCCAGCAGCTCCACCCTCGGGGTCAACGAGCAGTACTTC; CDR3 protein: CASSSTLGVNEQYF
V gene: TRBV18; clone size: -; D gene: -; J gene: TRBJ2-3; CDR3 DNA: TGTGCCAGCTCACGGCAGGGCCTCACAGATACGCAGTATTTT; CDR3 protein: CASSRQGLTDTQYF
V gene: TRBV27; clone size: -; D gene: TRBD1; J gene: TRBJ1-1; CDR3 DNA: TGTGCCAGCAGCACACGGGACAGGGGTTTCACTGAAGCTTTCTTT; CDR3 protein: CASSTRDRGFTEAFF
V gene: TRBV28; clone size: -; D gene: TRBD1; J gene: TRBJ1-4; CDR3 DNA: TGTGCCAGCAGTTTATACGGGACAGGGTTCGCTAATGAAAAACTGTTTTTT; CDR3 protein: CASSLYGTGFANEKLFF
V gene: TRBV7-8; clone size: -; D gene: TRBD2; J gene: TRBJ2-5; CDR3 DNA: TGTGCCAGCACCCAAATTCCAGGACTAGCGGGATCAGAGACCCAGTACTTC; CDR3 protein: CASTQIPGLAGSETQYF
V gene: TRBV13; clone size: -; D gene: TRBD2; J gene: TRBJ2-1; CDR3 DNA: TGTGCCAGCCGGACTAGCGACAACAATGAGCAGTTCTTC; CDR3 protein: CASRTSDNNEQFF
V gene: TRBV27; clone size: -; D gene: TRBD1; J gene: TRBJ2-7; CDR3 DNA: TGTGCCAGCAGCCGGACAGGGCCCTACGAGCAGTACTTC; CDR3 protein: CASSRTGPYEQYF
V gene: TRBV10-3; clone size: -; D gene: TRBD1; J gene: TRBJ1-2; CDR3 DNA: TGTGCCATCAGTAGCACAGGGGCATACTATGGCTACACCTTC; CDR3 protein: CAISSTGAYYGYTF
V gene: TRBV9; clone size: -; D gene: TRBD1; J gene: TRBJ2-3; CDR3 DNA: TGTGCCAGCAGCCAGGGACAGGGGGCGCAGAACACGCAGTATTTT; CDR3 protein: CASSQGQGAQNTQYF
V gene: TRBV6-5; clone size: -; D gene: TRBD1; J gene: TRBJ2-4; CDR3 DNA: TGTGCCAGCAGTTACTTACAGGGGACCAAAAACATTCAGTACTTC; CDR3 protein: CASSYLQGTKNIQYF
V gene: TRBV5-6; clone size: -; D gene: TRBD1; J gene: TRBJ1-2; CDR3 DNA: TGTGCCAGCAGCTTGATTGGACGTGGCAGGGGGGATGGCTACACCTTC; CDR3 protein: CASSLIGRGRGDGYTF
V gene: TRBV6-5; clone size: -; D gene: TRBD1; J gene: TRBJ2-1; CDR3 DNA: TGTGCCAGCAGTTTGTACAGGGGTACCTCCTACAATGAGCAGTTCTTC; CDR3 protein: CASSLYRGTSYNEQFF
V gene: TRBV10-3; clone size: -; D gene: -; J gene: TRBJ1-5; CDR3 DNA: TGTGCCATCAGTGAACTACCTGGCAATCAGCCCCAGCATTTT; CDR3 protein: CAISELPGNQPQHF
V gene: TRBV7-9; clone size: -; D gene: -; J gene: TRBJ2-2; CDR3 DNA: TGTTCCAGCAGCCCAAAGGGAGTTTCCACCGGGGAGCTGTTTTTT; CDR3 protein: CSSSPKGVSTGELFF
V gene: TRBV9; clone size: few; D gene: -; J gene: TRBJ1-1; CDR3 DNA: TGTGCCAGCAGCGCCGGGACACAACGGCCTCCTTTCTTT; CDR3 protein: CASSAGTQRPPFF
V gene: TRBV6-6; clone size: -; D gene: -; J gene: TRBJ1-5; CDR3 DNA: TGTGCCAGCGATCCGGACAGCCTCAATCAGCCCCAGCATTTT; CDR3 protein: CASDPDSLNQPQHF
V gene: TRBV9; clone size: -; D gene: -; J gene: TRBJ2-1; CDR3 DNA: TGTGCCAGCAGCTTAATCGGCGACAGCTACAATGAGCAGTTCTTC; CDR3 protein: CASSLIGDSYNEQFF
V gene: TRBV23-1; clone size: -; D gene: -; J gene: TRBJ2-3; CDR3 DNA: TGCGCCAGCAGTCAGCCCGTGGGCCGCCCCGCAGATACGCAGTATTTT; CDR3 protein: CASSQPVGRPADTQYF
V gene: TRBV30; clone size: -; D gene: -; J gene: TRBJ1-1; CDR3 DNA: TGTGCCTGGAAAAGAGACAGGATTTTGTCCTTAAACACTGAAGCTTTCTTT; CDR3 protein: CAWKRDRILSLNTEAFF